This TCR beta chain was recovered during a study of T cell responses to AZD1222 COVID-19 vaccine (dated by TCRdb to the early 2020s). For context, the study as a whole: A total of under 250 trial participants underwent TCR sequencing, of whom under 220 had received two doses of AZD1222 and approximately 25 had received two doses of the MenACWY control vaccine. Trial participants were enrolled by age into 18-55, 56-69 and 70-plus year subgroups, with about 150, 27 and 61 TCR-sequenced participants respectively.

As to this clone: Its antigen is unknown. No base quality information exists; no much larger clone differs at one position.

The CDR3 runs 15 residues from the cysteine to the phenylalanine. CDR3 DNA only is kept here, 45 bases in frame from base 1. V is cut by 1 base and J by 7 bases, and the space between the germline ends is 16 bases. According to the germline V gene, CDR1 reads LGHNA and CDR2 reads YSLEER. Read against the paper, the sample's time point label means: about 28 days (+/-7) after the second vaccine dose. Because spike-specific TCR depth and breadth did not differ between the two schedules, AZD1222 recipients who got a second dose at roughly 4 weeks were pooled with those who got a second dose at roughly 12 weeks. The vaccinee samples were drawn from two UK trials, COV001 and COV002, one of which was a single-blind randomized controlled phase 2/3 trial testing AZD1222 (ChAdOx1 nCoV-19) in healthy adults. For TCRbeta chain sequencing, PBMC samples were collected from trial participants at day 0 and at day 28 after the second dose.

The CDR3 regions of human TCRbeta chains were analyzed by immunosequencing. Under the source paper's analysis protocol: Repertoire TCRs were matched against a reference library of SARS-CoV-2-specific TCRs generated with the MIRA antigen-specificity platform. Breadth meant the fraction of unique TCRs that were SARS-CoV-2-associated, whereas depth meant the fraction of total T cells that were SARS-CoV-2-associated. Using the MIRA data, each spike-specific TCR was assigned both to the spike region to which the TCR was reactive and to a CD4 or CD8 class. Log10-transformed breadth and depth values were compared by one-way ANOVA with Sidak's multiple comparisons tests. Sourced from immuneACCESS, this table was stored by TCRdb with only in-frame sequences that have V and J called. A share of the clones is absent; for the studies checked, an unresolved V gene accounts for under half, and the remainder has no known explanation. V, J and clone size are taken as reported in that table, and D and trimming were inferred from the DNA itself. The sample table holds about 150,000 clones, of which over 80% were seen once. The ten largest clones take up about 3.8% of the sample.

What the authors observed across the whole study: The vaccine-associated CD4 TCRs covered the entire spike protein, and the dominant responses fell in regions 160-218 and 743-854. Participants were mostly white British, with more females than males. The authors suggested clonal diversity may have been underestimated. Spike-specific TCR breadth and depth rose significantly after two AZD1222 doses compared with day 0 and with MenACWY recipients. The 56-69-year group was small, and its depth increase did not reach significance, likely because of low power. Because no day 14 peak-response samples were available, the repertoires could be characterized only after the peak T cell response. Conclusions about previously exposed vaccinees were limited because only 6 or 7 AZD1222 recipients were SARS-CoV-2 seropositive at baseline. Nearly half of unique spike-specific TCRs reportedly recognized epitopes outside regions mutated in the B.1.351 and B.1.1.7 variants.

Recombination linked TRBV4-3 to TRBJ1-2, and TRBD1 may be the D gene, going by 6 matching bases. This TCR came from an adult who received the AZD1222 COVID-19 vaccine. This specimen consisted of peripheral blood, obtained 28 days after the second AZD1222 dose. The CDR3 loop reads CASSQVTGQPSGYTF. The nucleotides read TGCGCCAGCAGCCAAGTAACAGGGCAGCCGTCTGGCTACACCTTC.